The 8 T cell receptor beta chains given below trace back to one sample, sequenced in a study of CD4 and CD8 cells across lung adenocarcinoma regions. In TCRdb, the PCR reads were re-called with MiXCR into one record per CDR3 protein. Seen here are about 25,000 distinct CDR3 sequences, around 56% observed once, and the top ten hold 40% to 50%. The material sequenced was CD8+ T cells from the center of a lung tumor. The receptors were gathered from a male donor with lung adenocarcinoma. The CD4 and CD8 labels of this study may be unreliable.

This rearrangement joins TRBV6-1 to TRBJ2-3; D possibly corresponds to TRBD2 (6 bases). The germline gives CDR1 MNHNS, CDR2 SASEGT. Trimming cost V 7 bases and J 1 base, with 9 bases left between them. This CDR3 has 13 residues. DNA for the CDR3: TGTGCCAGCACCTGGGGGGGCACAGATACGCAGTATTTT. It translates to CASTWGGTDTQYF.

A single count supports this clonotype. At one boundary the junction diverges from the germline segment, which might be a read error. The CDR3 coding sequence is TGTGCCAGCAGTGGAGCCGGGGGGCTACGGGACAAAGACACGCAGTATTTC. Translated: CASSGAGGLRDKDTQYF. The rearrangement links TRBV6-1 to TRBJ2-3; D is possibly TRBD2 (7 bases). The CDR3 consists of 17 residues. CDR1 and CDR2 from the germline V gene are MNHNS and SASEGT.

This rearrangement joins TRBV4-1 to TRBJ2-6; D might be TRBD1 (6 bases). The J call may not be correct, given that the DNA end is closer to TRBJ2-1. This CDR3 spans 15 amino acids. The germline V gene encodes CDR1 MGHRA and CDR2 YSYEKL. The CDR3 DNA sequence: TGCGCCAGCAGCCAGGACAGTGGAAACTACAGGGAGCAGTTCTTC. Translation gives CASSQDSGNYREQFF.

This clonotype was detected a few times. One end of the junction varies from germline; a read error may be responsible. This chain connects TRBV27 to TRBJ2-3, with no clear D. Germline CDR1 and CDR2: MNHEY and SMNVEV (reference sequence). The CDR3 has 14 residues. DNA of the CDR3: TGTGCGGGCAGTGGGCGAGGTGACACAGATACCCAGTATTTC. Translating it yields CAGSGRGDTDTQYF.

The gene calls are TRBV10-3 and TRBJ2-1; 7 nucleotides line up with TRBD2. CDR3 length equals 17 residues. Germline CDR1 is ENHRY and CDR2 is SYGVKD. J lost 6 bases, V lost 0 bases, and 11 bases had no gene match. CDR3 loop: CAISESTSRGRGNEQFF. CDR3 bases: TGTGCCATCAGTGAGTCAACCTCTCGCGGGAGAGGCAATGAGCAGTTCTTC.

This clonotype was counted at least ten times. The chain has TRBV14 and TRBJ2-3; D gene ambiguous. The CDR3 has 13 amino acids. Trimming took off 4 bases at V and 5 bases at J, with 10 bases between the two ends. In germline, CDR1 is SGHDN, CDR2 FVKESK. The CDR3 DNA reads TGTGCCAGCAGCCGGCGATTCGGAGATACGCAGTATTTT. It is translated as CASSRRFGDTQYF.

In regard to this clonotype: In this CDR3 the conserved last residue, phenylalanine or tryptophan, is missing, so a read error is likely. The DNA is left out, because the CDR3 cannot be placed on it with certainty; the CDR3 is given as TCRdb lists it. The rearrangement joins TRBV15 to TRBJ2-5. Ends included, the CDR3 has 8 residues. CDR1 is LNHNV and CDR2 is YYDKDF in the germline V gene (reference sequence). The CDR3 spells CPPAKQQL.

The chain is built from TRBV20-1 and TRBJ2-4; TRBD2 matches at 8 bases. Germline CDR1 DFQATT, CDR2 SNEGSKA (reference sequence). J lost 8 bases, V lost 0 bases, and 21 bases had no gene match. The CDR3 is 19 residues long. The CDR3: CSAREWGGTRGLRQDIQYF. The CDR3 DNA reads as TGCAGTGCTAGAGAATGGGGGGGGACTAGGGGCCTAAGACAAGACATTCAGTACTTC.